Described below is a single TCR beta chain sequence and its context. Sequencing used immunoSEQ multiplex PCR; TCRdb keeps in-frame clones, though not all of them. The sample records about 170,000 clones, roughly nine tenths being singletons. This sample was taken from a study of blood T cell repertoires in COVID-19. The germline CDR1 and CDR2 sequences are SGHDN and FVKESK. Trimming removed 3 bases from V and 5 bases from J; junction bases left unmatched: 13. The CDR3 loop spans 17 amino acids. Seattle-derived patients entered the study during active infection and were followed longitudinally. The specimen was peripheral blood. This rearrangement joins TRBV14 to TRBJ2-7; 10 bases are shared with TRBD2. This sequence was found in a woman aged 55-69 years with COVID-19, enrolled during active disease. CDR3 protein: CASSHNPPLAGRDEQYF. DNA for the CDR3: TGTGCCAGCAGCCACAACCCGCCACTAGCGGGAAGGGACGAGCAGTACTTC.